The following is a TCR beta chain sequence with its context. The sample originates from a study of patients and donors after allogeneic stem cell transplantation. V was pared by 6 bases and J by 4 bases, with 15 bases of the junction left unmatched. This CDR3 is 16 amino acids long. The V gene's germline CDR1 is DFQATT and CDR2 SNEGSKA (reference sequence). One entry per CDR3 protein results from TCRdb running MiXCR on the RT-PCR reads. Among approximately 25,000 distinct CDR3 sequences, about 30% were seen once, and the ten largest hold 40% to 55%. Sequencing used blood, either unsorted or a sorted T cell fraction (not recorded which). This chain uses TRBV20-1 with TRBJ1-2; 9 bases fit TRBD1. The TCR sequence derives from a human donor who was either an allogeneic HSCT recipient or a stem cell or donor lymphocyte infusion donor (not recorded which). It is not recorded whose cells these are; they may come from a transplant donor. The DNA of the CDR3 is TGCAGTGCGGCGCCAACGCGGGACAGGGACGGCTATGGCTACACCTTC. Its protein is CSAAPTRDRDGYGYTF.